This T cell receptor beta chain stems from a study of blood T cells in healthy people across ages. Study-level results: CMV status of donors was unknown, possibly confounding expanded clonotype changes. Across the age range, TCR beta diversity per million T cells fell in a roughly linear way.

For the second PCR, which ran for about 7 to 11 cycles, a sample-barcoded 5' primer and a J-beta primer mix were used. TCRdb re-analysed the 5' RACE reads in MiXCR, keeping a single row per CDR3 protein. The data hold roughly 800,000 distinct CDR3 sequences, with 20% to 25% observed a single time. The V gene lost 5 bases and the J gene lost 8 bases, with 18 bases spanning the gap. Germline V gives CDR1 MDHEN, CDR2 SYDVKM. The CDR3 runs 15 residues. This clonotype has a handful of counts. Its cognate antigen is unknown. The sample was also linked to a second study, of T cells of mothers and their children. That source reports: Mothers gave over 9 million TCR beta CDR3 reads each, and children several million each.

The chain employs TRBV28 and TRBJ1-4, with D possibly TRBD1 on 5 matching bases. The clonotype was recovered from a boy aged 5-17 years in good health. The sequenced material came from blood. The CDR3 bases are TGTGCCAGCAGTCCCCGTGCCTTTGAGGGGGAAAAACTGTTTTTT. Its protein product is CASSPRAFEGEKLFF.